Below are 22 T cell receptor beta chains sequenced from a single sample in a study of OX40 agonist ivuxolimab in advanced cancers. Repertoires were generated with immunoSEQ multiplex PCR, while TCRdb's copy carries only in-frame clones and drops some. Among tens of thousands of clones listed, 88% were seen once. Sequencing was performed on CD4+ or CD8+ T cells sorted from blood, taken in a trial of the OX40 agonist ivuxolimab. The origin of the receptors is an adult with an advanced solid tumor such as melanoma, head and neck, liver or kidney cancer.

This clone has a handful of counts. The chain employs TRBV2 and TRBJ2-3; 8 bases are shared with TRBD2. This CDR3 has 15 residues. Germline CDR1 is SNHLY and CDR2 is FYNNEI. With 1 base clipped from V and 3 bases from J, the junction kept 3 bases outside the gene matches. The CDR3 sequence: CASSEGGGRTDTQYF. CDR3 sequence (DNA): TGTGCCAGCAGTGAAGGCGGGGGGCGAACAGATACGCAGTATTTT. Complete variable domain (other parts from reference TRBV2 and TRBJ2-3): EPEVTQTPSHQVTQMGQEVILRCVPISNHLYFYWYRQILGQKVEFLVSFYNNEISEKSEIFDDQFSVERPDGSNFTLKIRSTKLEDSAMYFCASSEGGGRTDTQYFGPGTRLTVL.

The CDR3: CASSSGTDWTANEKLFF. The CDR3 DNA follows: TGCGCCAGCAGCTCCGGGACAGATTGGACCGCAAATGAAAAACTGTTTTTT. V gene TRBV5-1 combines with J gene TRBJ1-4, with 7 bases lining up with TRBD1. The CDR3 extends over 17 amino acids. The germline CDR1 and CDR2 sequences are SGHRS and YFSETQ. V lost 3 bases and J lost 5; bases outside the gene matches: 13. The full variable domain, in which reference TRBV5-1 and TRBJ1-4 provide the parts outside the CDR3, is KAGVTQTPRYLIKTRGQQVTLSCSPISGHRSVSWYQQTPGQGLQFLFEYFSETQRNKGNFPGRFSGRQFSNSRSEMNVSTLELGDSALYLCASSSGTDWTANEKLFFGSGTQLSVL.

In DNA, the CDR3 is TGTGCCAGCAGCTTAGGAGCAGCTTATAGCAATCAGCCCCAGCATTTT. This translates into CASSLGAAYSNQPQHF. The chain employs TRBV7-6 and TRBJ1-5; D call uncertain. V was cut by 1 base and J by 0 bases, with 10 bases left in between. Germline V CDR1 and CDR2: SGHVS, FNYEAQ. The CDR3 has 16 residues.

The chain is built from TRBV7-3 and TRBJ2-2; no clear D. The CDR3 consists of 15 residues. Trimming shortened V by 4 bases and J by 0 bases, and 9 bases separated the two germline ends. CDR1 is SGHTA, CDR2 FQGTGA, per germline. The CDR3 DNA reads TGTGCCAGCAGCTCGACGGGTACGAACACCGGGGAGCTGTTTTTT. This codes for CASSSTGTNTGELFF.

This clone was seen a single time. V and J are TRBV9 and TRBJ2-2; 7 nucleotides align to TRBD2. The CDR3 is 16 residues long. Trimming removed 0 bases from V and 1 base from J; junction bases left unmatched: 3. Germline CDR1 reads SGDLS; CDR2 reads YYNGEE. The CDR3 nucleotides read TGTGCCAGCAGCGTAGGAGGCGGGAGGAACACCGGGGAGCTGTTTTTT. Its protein product is CASSVGGGRNTGELFF.

In its sample, this clone was seen once. CDR3 DNA: TGTGCCAGTAGTAAGCAGGGTGGCAATCAGCCCCAGCATTTT. Translation: CASSKQGGNQPQHF. This chain connects TRBV19 to TRBJ1-5; maybe TRBD1 (5 bases). V was clipped by 4 bases and J by 2 bases, with 9 bases between them. This CDR3 has 14 residues. Looked up from germline, CDR1 is LNHDA and CDR2 is SQIVND (reference sequence). The full variable domain, completed using reference TRBV19 and TRBJ1-5, is DGGITQSPKYLFRKEGQNVTLSCEQNLNHDAMYWYRQDPGQGLRLIYYSQIVNDFQKGDIAEGYSVSREKKESFPLTVTSAQKNPTAFYLCASSKQGGNQPQHFGDGTRLSIL.

The CDR3 reads CASSLRTSGANVLTF. The CDR3 DNA reads as TGTGCCAGCAGTTTAAGAACCTCTGGGGCCAACGTCCTGACTTTC. The V gene is TRBV27, the J gene TRBJ2-6; no reliable D call. The V end lost 2 bases, the J end lost 0 bases, and 5 bases lay between the germline ends. Germline V gives CDR1 MNHEY, CDR2 SMNVEV (reference sequence). The CDR3 runs 15 residues.

The chain links TRBV19 to TRBJ2-2; 10 positions agree with TRBD1. V lost 3 bases, J lost 6 bases, and 4 bases stayed unmatched. This CDR3 is 15 amino acids long. The V gene's germline CDR1 is LNHDA and CDR2 SQIVND (reference sequence). The DNA for the CDR3 is TGTGCCAGTAGTATCGTCGGGACAGGGGCCGGGGAGCTGTTTTTT. It is translated as CASSIVGTGAGELFF.

The rearrangement uses TRBV4-3 and TRBJ1-2; D gene uncertain. V dropped 0 bases and J dropped 2 bases, with 13 bases sitting between them. The CDR3 covers 16 residues. CDR1 is LGHNA, CDR2 YSLEER, per germline. CDR3: CASSQEWAPSNYGYTF. The CDR3 DNA reads TGCGCCAGCAGCCAAGAATGGGCACCGAGCAACTATGGCTACACCTTC.

The J gene is TRBJ1-4, the V gene TRBV5-4; 7 nucleotides line up with TRBD1. The germline V gene has CDR1 SGHNT and CDR2 YYREEE (reference sequence). Losses at the gene ends were 4 bases for V and 4 bases for J; bases not matched to a gene: 10. This CDR3 has 16 residues. The CDR3 sequence is CASSVKTGTVNEKLFF. In DNA form, the CDR3 reads TGTGCCAGCAGCGTAAAAACCGGGACAGTTAATGAAAAACTGTTTTTT.

V usage is TRBV19 and J usage is TRBJ2-3; D might be TRBD1 (6 bases). From germline, CDR1 is LNHDA and CDR2 SQIVND (reference sequence). Trimming shortened V by 8 bases and J by 3 bases, and 9 bases separated the two germline ends. The CDR3 consists of 12 residues. This CDR3 reads CASGTGTDTQYF. DNA for the CDR3: TGTGCCAGTGGAACAGGGACAGATACGCAGTATTTT.

The chain joins TRBV12-5 to TRBJ1-1; TRBD1 agrees at 7 bases. Trimming at V came to 6 bases and at J to 4 bases, leaving 8 bases not matched to a gene. Germline V gene sequence: CDR1 LGHNT, CDR2 FRNRAP. The CDR3 is made up of 14 amino acids. The CDR3 bases are TGTGCTAGTGGGGGGACAGCGGGGTCCACTGAAGCTTTCTTT. Protein: CASGGTAGSTEAFF.

The chain joins TRBV18 to TRBJ1-1; D remains unclear. The CDR3 runs 13 residues. V was cut by 2 bases and J by 1 base, with 5 bases left in between. Germline assignment: CDR1 KGHSH and CDR2 LQKENI. The CDR3 sequence is CASSPTQNTEAFF. Written as DNA, the CDR3 is TGTGCCAGCTCACCAACTCAGAACACTGAAGCTTTCTTT.

The chain employs TRBV5-1 and TRBJ1-2; D remains ambiguous. CDR1 and CDR2 (germline): SGHRS, YFSETQ. The CDR3 runs to 14 residues. Trimming left V 4 bases short and J 3 bases short, with 13 bases between. In nucleotides, the CDR3 is TGCGCCAGCAGCCAGGAGACTTCGGACTATGGCTACACCTTC. This encodes CASSQETSDYGYTF.

The chain uses TRBV9 and TRBJ1-2; 7 bases match TRBD1. V was pared by 2 bases and J by 7 bases, with 11 bases of the junction left unmatched. The CDR3 totals 15 residues. From germline, CDR1 is SGDLS and CDR2 YYNGEE. CDR3: CASSVQQGLNGGYTF. The CDR3 nucleotides are TGTGCCAGCAGCGTCCAACAGGGGTTGAATGGTGGCTACACCTTC.

V usage is TRBV27 and J usage is TRBJ2-5; weak D call: TRBD2 (6 bases). Per germline, CDR1 MNHEY and CDR2 SMNVEV (reference sequence). Trimming left V 4 bases short and J 0 bases short, with 12 bases between. This CDR3 is built from 15 residues. The CDR3 sequence is CASSSLGLNQETQYF. The CDR3 coding sequence is TGTGCCAGCAGTTCTTTGGGACTGAACCAAGAGACCCAGTACTTC.

The J gene is TRBJ2-3, the V gene TRBV27; 8 nucleotides match TRBD1. Germline V CDR1 and CDR2: MNHEY, SMNVEV (reference sequence). Trimming cost V 7 bases and J 7 bases; bases outside gene matches: 7. The CDR3 totals 13 residues. The CDR3 DNA sequence: TGTGCCAGCATGCCAGGGGGCATTTATACGCAGTATTTT. Its translation: CASMPGGIYTQYF.

The V gene is TRBV5-1, the J gene TRBJ1-1; possible D gene TRBD1, 6 bases. The CDR3 has 14 residues. Per the germline V gene, CDR1 is SGHRS and CDR2 is YFSETQ. The V and J ends lost 3 bases and 4 bases respectively, with 13 bases between them. The CDR3 sequence: CASSSSPTGTEAFF. As DNA, the CDR3 is TGCGCCAGCAGCTCTAGTCCGACAGGCACTGAAGCTTTCTTT.

This clone has more than one count but fewer than ten. J is TRBJ1-6 and V is TRBV12-5; possible D gene TRBD1, 6 bases. Germline V CDR1 and CDR2: LGHNT, FRNRAP. The V gene lost 5 bases and the J gene lost 7 bases, with 9 bases spanning the gap. CDR3 size: 13 residues. CDR3 sequence reads: CASGTGNNSPLHF. CDR3 DNA sequence: TGTGCTAGTGGTACAGGGAACAATTCACCCCTCCACTTT.

The chain is built from TRBV12-5 and TRBJ2-2; D might be TRBD1 (6 bases). V gave up 7 bases and J gave up 0 bases, with 15 bases separating them. The CDR3 totals 16 residues. The germline gives CDR1 LGHNT, CDR2 FRNRAP. The CDR3 nucleotides are TGTGCTAGTGTCTCCGGAGGACAGTCGAACACCGGGGAGCTGTTTTTT. As protein: CASVSGGQSNTGELFF.

CDR3 nucleotide sequence: TGTGCCAGCAGCTCCCCCACGACTAACTATGGCTACACCTTC. Its translation: CASSSPTTNYGYTF. The rearrangement uses TRBV7-9 and TRBJ1-2; unclear D gene. CDR1 is SEHNR and CDR2 is FQNEAQ in the germline V gene (reference sequence). V shed 4 bases and J shed 0 bases, with 9 bases lying between them. This CDR3 contains 14 residues.

This sequence joins TRBV18 and TRBJ2-5; D remains unclear. Per the germline V gene, CDR1 is KGHSH and CDR2 is LQKENI. V shed 3 bases and J shed 2 bases, with 7 bases lying between them. CDR3 length: 13 residues. CDR3 region: CASSPVAQETQYF. In nucleotides, the CDR3 is TGTGCCAGCTCACCGGTCGCGCAAGAGACCCAGTACTTC.